This T cell receptor (beta chain) was sequenced during a study of blood T cell repertoires in COVID-19. CDR1 and CDR2 from the germline V gene are WNHNN and SYGVQD (reference sequence). CDR3 length equals 14 residues. With V trimmed by 9 bases and J by 2 bases, 7 bases remained unmatched. Sequencing was performed with immunoSEQ multiplex PCR; in TCRdb, only in-frame clones are kept and a portion is missing. This table holds approximately 100,000 clones, roughly 88% found once. The sample consisted of peripheral blood. V and J are TRBV10-1 and TRBJ1-5, with 7 bases lining up with TRBD1. The TCR sequence derives from a human donor in a cohort sampled during active COVID-19. The CDR3: CASAQGKRNQPQHF. The CDR3 DNA follows: TGCGCCAGTGCACAGGGGAAGCGCAATCAGCCCCAGCATTTT.